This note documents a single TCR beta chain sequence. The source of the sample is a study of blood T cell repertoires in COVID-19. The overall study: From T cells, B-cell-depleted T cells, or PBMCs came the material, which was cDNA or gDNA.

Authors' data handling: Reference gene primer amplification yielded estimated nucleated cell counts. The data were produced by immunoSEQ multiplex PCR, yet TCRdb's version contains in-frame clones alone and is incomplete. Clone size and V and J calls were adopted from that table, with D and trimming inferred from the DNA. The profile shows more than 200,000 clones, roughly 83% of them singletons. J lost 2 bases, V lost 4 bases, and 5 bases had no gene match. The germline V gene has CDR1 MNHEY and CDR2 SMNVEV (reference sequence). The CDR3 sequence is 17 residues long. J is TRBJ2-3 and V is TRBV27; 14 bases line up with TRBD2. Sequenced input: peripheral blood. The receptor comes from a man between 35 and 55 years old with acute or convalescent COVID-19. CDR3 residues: CASSSGTSGRFTDTQYF. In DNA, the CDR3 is TGTGCCAGCAGTTCCGGGACTAGCGGGAGATTCACAGATACGCAGTATTTT.